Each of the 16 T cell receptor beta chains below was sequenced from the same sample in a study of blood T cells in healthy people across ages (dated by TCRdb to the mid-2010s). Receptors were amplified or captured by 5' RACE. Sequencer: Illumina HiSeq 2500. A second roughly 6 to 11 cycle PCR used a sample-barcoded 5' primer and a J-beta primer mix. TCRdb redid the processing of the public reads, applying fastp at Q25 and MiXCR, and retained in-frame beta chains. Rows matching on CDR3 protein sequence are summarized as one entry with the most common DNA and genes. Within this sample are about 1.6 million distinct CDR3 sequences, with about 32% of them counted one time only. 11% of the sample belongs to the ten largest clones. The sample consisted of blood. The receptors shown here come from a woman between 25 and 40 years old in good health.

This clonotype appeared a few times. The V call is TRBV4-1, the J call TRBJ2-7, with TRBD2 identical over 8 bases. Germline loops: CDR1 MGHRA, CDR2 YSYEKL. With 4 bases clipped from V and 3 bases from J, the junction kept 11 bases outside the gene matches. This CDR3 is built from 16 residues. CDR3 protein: CASSPTGAGEGYEQYF. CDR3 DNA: TGCGCCAGCAGCCCCACAGGAGCGGGAGAAGGCTACGAGCAGTACTTC.

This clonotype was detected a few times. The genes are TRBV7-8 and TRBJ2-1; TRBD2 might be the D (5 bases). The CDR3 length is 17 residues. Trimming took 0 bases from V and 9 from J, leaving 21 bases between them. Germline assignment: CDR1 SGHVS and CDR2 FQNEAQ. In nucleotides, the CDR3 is TGTGCCAGCAGCTTAGCCCCAGGTAGCGCTCTGGGTATTGAGCAGTTCTTC. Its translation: CASSLAPGSALGIEQFF.

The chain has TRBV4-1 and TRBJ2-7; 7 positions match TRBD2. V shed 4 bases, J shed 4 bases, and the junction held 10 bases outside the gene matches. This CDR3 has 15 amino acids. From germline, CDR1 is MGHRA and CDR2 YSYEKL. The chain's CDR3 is CASSPQSGTNYEQYF. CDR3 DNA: TGCGCCAGCAGCCCTCAATCCGGGACTAATTACGAGCAGTACTTC.

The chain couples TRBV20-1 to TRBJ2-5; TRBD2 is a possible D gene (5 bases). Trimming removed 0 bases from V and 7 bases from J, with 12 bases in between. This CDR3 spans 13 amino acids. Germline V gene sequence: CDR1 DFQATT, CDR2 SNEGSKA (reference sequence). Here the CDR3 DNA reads TGCAGTGCTAGAGATCGAGGGCCCCGGACCCAGTACTTC. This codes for CSARDRGPRTQYF.

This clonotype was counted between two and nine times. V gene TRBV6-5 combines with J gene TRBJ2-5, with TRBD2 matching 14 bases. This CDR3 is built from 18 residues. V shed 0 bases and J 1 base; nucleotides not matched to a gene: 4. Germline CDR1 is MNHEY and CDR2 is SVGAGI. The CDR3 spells CASSYSTSGGVAQETQYF. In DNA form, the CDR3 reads TGTGCCAGCAGTTACTCGACTAGCGGGGGGGTTGCCCAAGAGACCCAGTACTTC.

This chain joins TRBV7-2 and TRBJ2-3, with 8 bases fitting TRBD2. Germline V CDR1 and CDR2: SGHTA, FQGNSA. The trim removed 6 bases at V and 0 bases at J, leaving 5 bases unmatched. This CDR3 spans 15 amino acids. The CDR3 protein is CASSKRGSSTDTQYF. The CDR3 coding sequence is TGTGCCAGCAGTAAGCGGGGGTCTAGCACAGATACGCAGTATTTT. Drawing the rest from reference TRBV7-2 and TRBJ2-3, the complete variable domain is GAGVSQSPSNKVTEKGKDVELRCDPISGHTALYWYRQSLGQGLEFLIYFQGNSAPDKSGLPSDRFSAERTGGSVSTLTIQRTQQEDSAVYLCASSKRGSSTDTQYFGPGTRLTVL.

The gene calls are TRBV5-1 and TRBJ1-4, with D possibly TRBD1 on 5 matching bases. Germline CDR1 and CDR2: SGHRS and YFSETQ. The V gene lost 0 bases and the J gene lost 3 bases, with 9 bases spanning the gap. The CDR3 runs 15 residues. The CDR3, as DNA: TGCGCCAGCAGCTTGGTAGGGACGGCTAATGAAAAACTGTTTTTT. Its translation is CASSLVGTANEKLFF.

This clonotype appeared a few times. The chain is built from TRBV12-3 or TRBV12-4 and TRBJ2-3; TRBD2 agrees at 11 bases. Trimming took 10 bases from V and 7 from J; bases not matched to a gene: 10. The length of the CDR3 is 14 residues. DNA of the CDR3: TGTGCCATCGTAACTAGCGGGGGCGGCAATACGCAGTATTTT. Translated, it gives CAIVTSGGGNTQYF.

The DNA for the CDR3 is TGTGCCAGCAGTTTAGGGTTAGGGGGATCCTACGAGCAGTACTTC. Its protein is CASSLGLGGSYEQYF. The chain employs TRBV27 and TRBJ2-7, with a possible D match to TRBD1 (6 bases). CDR3 length: 15 amino acids. Trimming removed 2 bases from V and 1 base from J, with 12 bases in between. Per germline, CDR1 MNHEY and CDR2 SMNVEV (reference sequence).

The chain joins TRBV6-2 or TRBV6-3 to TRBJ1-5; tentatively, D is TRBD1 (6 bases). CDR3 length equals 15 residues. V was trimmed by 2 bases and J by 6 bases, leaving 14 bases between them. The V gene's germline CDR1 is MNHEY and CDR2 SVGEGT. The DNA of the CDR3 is TGTGCCAGCAGTTACCTCAGGGGAGGGGTTCAGCCCCAGCATTTT. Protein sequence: CASSYLRGGVQPQHF.

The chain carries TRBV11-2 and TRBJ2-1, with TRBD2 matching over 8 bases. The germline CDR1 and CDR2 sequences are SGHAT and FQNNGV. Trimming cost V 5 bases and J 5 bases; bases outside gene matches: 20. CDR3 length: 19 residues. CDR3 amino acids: CASSLYAEAAWRGDNEQFF. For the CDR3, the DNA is TGTGCCAGCAGCCTTTATGCCGAGGCCGCTTGGCGGGGGGACAATGAGCAGTTCTTC.

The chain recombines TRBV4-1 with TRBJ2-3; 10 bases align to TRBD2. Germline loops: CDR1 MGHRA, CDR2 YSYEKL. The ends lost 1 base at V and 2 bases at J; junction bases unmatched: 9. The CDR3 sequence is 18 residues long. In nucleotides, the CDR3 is TGCGCCAGCAGCCAAGGGACTAGCGGAGTCATCCTCACAGATACGCAGTATTTT. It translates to CASSQGTSGVILTDTQYF.

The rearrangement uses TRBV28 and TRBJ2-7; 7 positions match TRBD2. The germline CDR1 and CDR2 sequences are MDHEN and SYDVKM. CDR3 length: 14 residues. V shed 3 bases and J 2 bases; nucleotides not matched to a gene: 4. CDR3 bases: TGTGCCAGCAGTTTTACTAGCGTCCCCTACGAGCAGTACTTC. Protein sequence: CASSFTSVPYEQYF. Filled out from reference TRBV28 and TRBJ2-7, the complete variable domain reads DVKVTQSSRYLVKRTGEKVFLECVQDMDHENMFWYRQDPGLGLRLIYFSYDVKMKEKGDIPEGYSVSREKKERFSLILESASTNQTSMYLCASSFTSVPYEQYFGPGTRLTVT.

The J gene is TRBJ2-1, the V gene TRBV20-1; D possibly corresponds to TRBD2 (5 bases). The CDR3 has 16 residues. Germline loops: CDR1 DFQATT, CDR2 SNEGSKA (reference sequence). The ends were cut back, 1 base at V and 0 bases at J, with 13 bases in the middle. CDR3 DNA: TGCAGTGCTAGAGTGTCTAGCACGAGCTCCTACAATGAGCAGTTCTTC. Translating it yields CSARVSSTSSYNEQFF.

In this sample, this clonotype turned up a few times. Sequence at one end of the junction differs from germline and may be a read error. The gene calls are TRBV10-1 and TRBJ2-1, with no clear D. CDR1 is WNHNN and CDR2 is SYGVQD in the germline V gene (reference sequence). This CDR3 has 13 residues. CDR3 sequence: CASSESNRNEQFF. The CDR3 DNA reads TGCGCCAGCAGTGAGTCGAATCGCAATGAGCAGTTTTTC.

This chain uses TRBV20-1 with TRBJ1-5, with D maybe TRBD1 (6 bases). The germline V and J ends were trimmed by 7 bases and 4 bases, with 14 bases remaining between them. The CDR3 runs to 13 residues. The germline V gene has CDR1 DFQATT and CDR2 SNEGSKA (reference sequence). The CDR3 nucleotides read TGCAGTGGAAAAAAACAGGGAAATCAGCCCCAGCATTTT. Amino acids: CSGKKQGNQPQHF.